This TCR beta chain originates from a study of siplizumab effects on memory and regulatory T cells. The study, taken as a whole, reports: In siplizumab cultures, the suppressive function of proliferating Tregs remained unconfirmed.

Germline-derived CDR1 and CDR2 are MNHNS and SASEGT. V was clipped by 2 bases and J by 5 bases; unmatched bases: 4. This CDR3 has 15 residues. The method was immunoSEQ multiplex PCR; TCRdb's version includes in-frame clones alone and lacks a portion of them. Of tens of thousands of clones listed, over 95% are singletons. About this clone: No antigen is known for it.

This sequence originates from a human donor in good health. Sequenced material: naive CD8+ T cells sorted from blood. The genes are TRBV6-1 and TRBJ2-7; TRBD2 matches 12 bases. CDR3 nucleotides: TGTGCCAGCAGTGAACTAGCGGGAGGGATCCACGAGCAGTACTTC. Amino acids: CASSELAGGIHEQYF.